The 26 T cell receptor beta chains reported below all come from one sample, sequenced in a study of T cells in Graves' hyperthyroidism and ophthalmopathy. Authors of the study amplified TCR beta CDR3 regions from RNA transcripts. The TCR CDR3 was amplified in a first-round RT-PCR using the HTBI primer set. TCRdb independently ran MiXCR on the multiplex PCR reads; one entry per CDR3 protein. The sample lists about 300,000 distinct CDR3 sequences, around 20% seen once, with about two fifths in the top ten. Sample: blood. All receptors derive from a man between 45 and 60 years old with Graves' ophthalmopathy.

The CDR3 DNA reads as TGTGCCAGCAGCTTAGGAGCGGGAGGGCCAGGGAATGAGCAGTTCTTC. Translating it yields CASSLGAGGPGNEQFF. The chain employs TRBV7-9 and TRBJ2-1; TRBD2 aligns across 10 bases. Trimming took 1 base from V and 7 from J; bases not matched to a gene: 7. The CDR3 has 16 amino acids. CDR1 SEHNR and CDR2 FQNEAQ come from the germline V gene (reference sequence).

The rearrangement joins TRBV2 to TRBJ2-7, with 10 positions matching TRBD2. The germline CDR1 and CDR2 sequences are SNHLY and FYNNEI. Trimming at V came to 6 bases and at J to 5 bases, leaving 10 bases not matched to a gene. This CDR3 has 15 residues. For the CDR3, the DNA is TGTGCCAGCAGGGATCCTAGCGGGAGTTTCAACGAGCAGTACTTC. Amino acid sequence: CASRDPSGSFNEQYF.

In this sample, this clonotype turned up many times. CDR3 loop: CASSRSGTSRSYNEQFF. CDR3 DNA sequence: TGCGCCAGCAGCAGATCCGGGACTAGCCGCTCCTACAATGAGCAGTTCTTC. V and J are TRBV5-1 and TRBJ2-1, with 9 bases matching TRBD2. The germline V gene encodes CDR1 SGHRS and CDR2 YFSETQ. V lost 4 bases, J lost 0 bases, and 8 bases stayed unmatched. The CDR3 runs to 17 residues.

This clonotype was recorded a few times. V and J are TRBV7-9 and TRBJ1-2; D unclear. V shed 0 bases and J shed 1 base, with 9 bases lying between them. Germline assignment: CDR1 SEHNR and CDR2 FQNEAQ (reference sequence). The CDR3 is made up of 15 amino acids. CDR3 DNA: TGTGCCAGCAGCTTAGCGGTTCCGGATAACTATGGCTACACCTTC. Translating it yields CASSLAVPDNYGYTF. The variable domain in full, with the rest retrieved from reference TRBV7-9 and TRBJ1-2, is DTGVSQNPRHKITKRGQNVTFRCDPISEHNRLYWYRQTLGQGPEFLTYFQNEAQLEKSRLLSDRFSAERPKGSFSTLEIQRTEQGDSAMYLCASSLAVPDNYGYTFGSGTRLTVV.

This clonotype was counted once. The chain links TRBV5-1 to TRBJ1-2, with D hard to call. The CDR3 length is 12 residues. Germline V gene data show CDR1 as SGHRS and CDR2 as YFSETQ. The V end was cut by 0 bases, the J end by 8 bases, with 8 bases between. The CDR3 bases are TGCGCCAGCAGCTTGGGAGCCGACGGCTACACCTTC. The encoded protein is CASSLGADGYTF.

Note on this clonotype: This may be a read error, as it is one base from a much larger clone. The rearrangement links TRBV11-2 to TRBJ1-2; a possible D gene is TRBD1 (5 bases). The CDR3 consists of 14 residues. The germline gives CDR1 SGHAT, CDR2 FQNNGV. CDR3 amino acids: CASSLDLGTYGHTF. CDR3 bases: TGTGCCAGCAGCTTAGATCTGGGGACCTATGGCCACACCTTC.

This clonotype has a count of ten or more. For the CDR3, the DNA is TGTGCCAGCAGGCCTATTACATTAGGGTTTAGCAATCAGCCCCAGCATTTT. It encodes CASRPITLGFSNQPQHF. The J gene is TRBJ1-5, the V gene TRBV6-2 or TRBV6-3, with D unclear. CDR3 length: 17 residues. Looked up from germline, CDR1 is MNHEY and CDR2 is SVGEGT. Trimming pared 6 bases from V and 0 bases from J, leaving 18 bases between.

Written as DNA, the CDR3 is TGTGCCAGCAGCTCAAATCGGGGTCAGCCCCAGCATTTT. This encodes CASSSNRGQPQHF. The V and J genes are TRBV7-8 and TRBJ1-5; D call uncertain. Trimming removed 4 bases from V and 6 bases from J, with 10 bases in between. The germline V gene has CDR1 SGHVS and CDR2 FQNEAQ. The length of the CDR3 is 13 residues.

This clonotype was found many times. The chain joins TRBV18 to TRBJ2-1; 13 nucleotides align to TRBD2. J gave up 10 bases and V 8 bases, and 8 bases lay outside the gene matches. This CDR3 region has 14 residues. Germline loops: CDR1 KGHSH, CDR2 LQKENI. The CDR3 region has the DNA TGTGCCAGCAGCGAAGGACTAGCGGGAGTGGAGCAGTTCTTC. It translates to CASSEGLAGVEQFF. Together with reference TRBV18 and TRBJ2-1, the CDR3 gives the full variable domain: NAGVMQNPRHLVRRRGQEARLRCSPMKGHSHVYWYRQLPEEGLKFMVYLQKENIIDESGMPKERFSAEFPKEGPSILRIQQVVRGDSAAYFCASSEGLAGVEQFFGPGTRLTVL.

This rearrangement joins TRBV10-1 to TRBJ1-1; maybe TRBD1 (6 bases). This CDR3 is built from 14 residues. Trimming shortened V by 7 bases and J by 5 bases, and 17 bases separated the two germline ends. Germline assignment: CDR1 WNHNN and CDR2 SYGVQD (reference sequence). The CDR3 sequence: CASKSTAQGTEAFF. CDR3 sequence (DNA): TGCGCCAGCAAATCAACAGCTCAGGGGACTGAAGCTTTCTTT.

This rearrangement joins TRBV9 to TRBJ2-1; 12 bases agree with TRBD2. The CDR3 extends over 15 amino acids. Germline V gene data show CDR1 as SGDLS and CDR2 as YYNGEE. With 3 bases clipped from V and 5 bases from J, the junction kept 3 bases outside the gene matches. The CDR3 region is CASSAGLAGHNEQFF. The CDR3 DNA reads TGTGCCAGCAGCGCCGGACTAGCGGGACACAATGAGCAGTTCTTC.

J is TRBJ2-1 and V is TRBV4-1, with 9 bases lining up with TRBD2. The length of the CDR3 is 17 residues. The V gene end was trimmed by 4 bases and the J gene end by 3 bases; junction bases not matched to a gene: 10. CDR1 is MGHRA, CDR2 YSYEKL, per germline. As DNA, the CDR3 is TGCGCCAGCAGCCCGGGACTAGCCTACGTGGTCTACAATGAGCAGTTCTTC. This gives the protein CASSPGLAYVVYNEQFF.

This clonotype was picked up many times. The CDR3 sequence: CASSSARGPEGYTF. The CDR3 bases are TGTGCCAGCAGCTCCGCCAGGGGGCCGGAAGGCTACACCTTC. This rearrangement joins TRBV5-8 to TRBJ1-2; 8 nucleotides agree with TRBD1. Germline CDR1 reads SGHTS; CDR2 reads YDEGEE. The CDR3 runs 14 residues. Unmatched junction bases numbered 9, after V lost 3 bases and J lost 8 bases.

There are many counts of this clonotype. The CDR3 DNA sequence: TGTGCCAGCAGCTTAGGAGGGAGCACAGATACGCAGTATTTT. Its translation is CASSLGGSTDTQYF. The chain has TRBV3-1 and TRBJ2-3, with D perhaps matching TRBD2 (6 bases). Germline CDR1 is LGHDT and CDR2 is YNNKEL (reference sequence). The CDR3 runs 14 residues. V was pared by 5 bases and J by 0 bases, with 9 bases between.

This clonotype has ten or more counts. V is TRBV20-1 and J is TRBJ2-7, with unresolved D. The CDR3 spans 14 residues. In germline, CDR1 is DFQATT, CDR2 SNEGSKA (reference sequence). V dropped 5 bases and J dropped 7 bases, with 21 bases sitting between them. Here the CDR3 DNA reads TGCAGTGCTGGATCGGGCCGGGCCCTCGGGGAGCAGTACTTC. It translates to CSAGSGRALGEQYF.

This clonotype was counted many times. The chain couples TRBV7-9 to TRBJ2-2; no definite D call. Germline-derived CDR1 and CDR2 are SEHNR and FQNEAQ (reference sequence). The V and J ends lost 1 base and 6 bases respectively, with 3 bases between them. The CDR3 loop spans 12 amino acids. CDR3 DNA sequence: TGTGCCAGCAGCTTAGGGTCCGGGGAGCTGTTTTTT. As protein: CASSLGSGELFF.

This clonotype appeared a few times. The rearrangement links TRBV7-9 to TRBJ1-1; D is unclear. The CDR3 sequence is 13 residues long. Germline values: CDR1 SEHNR, CDR2 FQNEAQ (reference sequence). With 5 bases removed from V and 0 bases from J, the gap between germline ends came to 7 bases. As DNA, the CDR3 is TGTGCCAGCAGCCCATGGCTGAACACTGAAGCTTTCTTT. This gives the protein CASSPWLNTEAFF.

This clonotype was recorded at least ten times. V gene TRBV29-1 combines with J gene TRBJ2-7; D is possibly TRBD2 (6 bases). Germline V lookup: CDR1 SQVTM, CDR2 ANQGSEA. There are 17 residues in the CDR3. Trimming cost V 1 base and J 2 bases, with 21 bases left between them. The chain's CDR3 is CSVEGVTGRGATYEQYF. CDR3 sequence (DNA): TGCAGCGTTGAAGGAGTTACGGGGCGCGGGGCCACCTACGAGCAGTACTTC.

This clonotype was seen a handful of times. The chain is built from TRBV7-2 and TRBJ2-2, with D unresolved. The V gene lost 8 bases and the J gene lost 6 bases, with 10 bases spanning the gap. This CDR3 is built from 12 residues. Germline V gene data show CDR1 as SGHTA and CDR2 as FQGNSA. Written as DNA, the CDR3 is TGTGCCAGCCGGATTCTGCCCGGGGAGCTGTTTTTT. It translates to CASRILPGELFF.

This clonotype came up a few times. The chain is built from TRBV5-1 and TRBJ2-4; D is possibly TRBD1 (9 bases). Deletions cut 0 bases from V and 0 bases from J, with 28 bases between. CDR1 and CDR2 from the germline V gene are SGHRS and YFSETQ. The CDR3 spans 22 residues. The CDR3 region has the DNA TGCGCCAGCAGCTTGGAAGGACAGGGGCTCCGAGCGGGAGTCGTAGCCAAAAACATTCAGTACTTC. Translated: CASSLEGQGLRAGVVAKNIQYF.

The sample holds a few counts of this clonotype. This chain joins TRBV6-1 and TRBJ1-1, with D unresolved. The CDR3 covers 14 residues. CDR1 MNHNS and CDR2 SASEGT come from the germline V gene. Trimming took 7 bases from V and 2 from J, leaving 14 bases between them. The DNA for the CDR3 is TGTGCCAGCATTGATCATAACAGAAACACTGAAGCTTTCTTT. Translating it yields CASIDHNRNTEAFF.

In this sample, this clonotype turned up many times. The chain links TRBV7-9 to TRBJ2-1; 9 bases align to TRBD2. The CDR3 extends over 16 amino acids. Germline V lookup: CDR1 SEHNR, CDR2 FQNEAQ (reference sequence). V trimming: 1 base; J trimming: 7 bases; junction bases outside the gene matches: 8. The CDR3, as DNA: TGTGCCAGCAGCTTAGTAGGCGGGAGGGCTGCGAATGAGCAGTTCTTC. Amino acid sequence: CASSLVGGRAANEQFF.

At least ten counts were recorded for this clonotype. The chain carries TRBV12-3 or TRBV12-4 and TRBJ2-5, with TRBD1 identical over 8 bases. J gave up 5 bases and V 0 bases, and 5 bases lay outside the gene matches. CDR3 length equals 15 residues. CDR3 DNA sequence: TGTGCCAGCAGTTTAGCTTCGACAGGGGTGGAGACCCAGTACTTC. Its protein product is CASSLASTGVETQYF.

This clonotype was observed at least ten times. V usage is TRBV20-1 and J usage is TRBJ1-5; 7 bases match TRBD1. Germline-derived CDR1 and CDR2 are DFQATT and SNEGSKA (reference sequence). J gave up 6 bases and V 3 bases, and 5 bases lay outside the gene matches. This CDR3 spans 13 amino acids. CDR3 sequence reads: CSASGWDSQPQHF. As DNA, the CDR3 is TGCAGTGCTAGTGGGTGGGACAGTCAGCCCCAGCATTTT.

This clonotype occurred a few times. The chain combines TRBV19 with TRBJ2-7, with D possibly TRBD1 on 6 matching bases. Per germline, CDR1 LNHDA and CDR2 SQIVND (reference sequence). The CDR3 loop spans 14 amino acids. Trimming cost V 4 bases and J 5 bases, with 15 bases left between them. The CDR3 DNA sequence: TGTGCCAGTAGTAGCACAGGGAATGTGGACGAGCAGTACTTC. This gives the protein CASSSTGNVDEQYF.

This clonotype was seen ten or more times. The rearrangement joins TRBV3-1 to TRBJ1-4; D ambiguous. The CDR3 has 16 residues. V was cut by 8 bases and J by 4 bases, with 20 bases left in between. From germline, CDR1 is LGHDT and CDR2 YNNKEL (reference sequence). The CDR3: CASSASGDYVNEKLFF. The CDR3 DNA reads as TGTGCCAGCTCAGCCTCTGGGGATTATGTTAATGAAAAACTGTTTTTT.